Presented here are 12 T cell receptor beta chains from one specimen sequenced in a study. TCRdb re-called the 5' RACE reads with MiXCR, one entry per CDR3 protein. The sample lists 25,000 to 40,000 distinct CDR3 sequences, roughly 26% occurring once. Sequencing used naive CD4+ T cells sorted from a lymph node. Specified subset: naive CD4+ T cells, CD4+CD45RA+CD25-. The source is a female donor with breast cancer.

This clonotype was counted once. The V call is TRBV6-1, the J call TRBJ2-5; D call uncertain. This CDR3 is 14 amino acids long. Trimming took 1 base from V and 7 from J, leaving 13 bases between them. Looked up from germline, CDR1 is MNHNS and CDR2 is SASEGT. CDR3 sequence reads: CASSEVGGWATQYF. In DNA, the CDR3 is TGTGCCAGCAGTGAAGTTGGTGGGTGGGCGACCCAGTACTTC.

On this clonotype itself: A much larger clone sits a single nucleotide away, making a read error possible. V and J are TRBV5-1 and TRBJ2-1; TRBD1 might be the D (5 bases). CDR1 is SGHRS and CDR2 is YFSETQ in the germline V gene. The CDR3 runs to 14 residues. Trimming took 7 bases from V and 9 from J, leaving 20 bases between them. The CDR3 loop is CASGPGESRGEQFF. The CDR3 DNA follows: TGCGCCAGCGGCCCTGGGGAATCTAGGGGTGAGCAGTTCTTC.

The V and J genes are TRBV7-3 and TRBJ2-3; D remains ambiguous. CDR3 length: 13 amino acids. The germline CDR1 and CDR2 sequences are SGHTA and FQGTGA. Trimming removed 5 bases at V and 5 bases at J, with 11 bases between. CDR3 region: CASSVSSRDTQYF. The CDR3, as DNA: TGTGCCAGCAGCGTCAGCTCGAGAGATACGCAGTATTTT.

As regards this clonotype: This clone may be a read error of a much larger clone one base away. The rearrangement uses TRBV5-1 and TRBJ2-3; no definite D call. This CDR3 is 12 amino acids long. CDR1 and CDR2 (germline): SGHRS, YFSETQ. Trimming removed 4 bases from V and 5 bases from J, with 8 bases in between. The CDR3 reads CASSSSEDTQYF. In DNA form, the CDR3 reads TGCGCCAGCAGCAGTTCGGAAGATACGCAGTATTTT.

This clonotype was seen a few times. V usage is TRBV28 and J usage is TRBJ2-3; TRBD2 aligns across 7 bases. The CDR3 is 19 amino acids. CDR1 MDHEN and CDR2 SYDVKM come from the germline V gene. The V gene end was trimmed by 3 bases and the J gene end by 3 bases; junction bases not matched to a gene: 18. For the CDR3, the DNA is TGTGCCAGCAGTTTCTCGCGTTCTAGATGGGGGGGGTTTACAGATACGCAGTATTTT. It encodes CASSFSRSRWGGFTDTQYF. The complete variable domain, with remaining parts taken from reference TRBV28 and TRBJ2-3, reads DVKVTQSSRYLVKRTGEKVFLECVQDMDHENMFWYRQDPGLGLRLIYFSYDVKMKEKGDIPEGYSVSREKKERFSLILESASTNQTSMYLCASSFSRSRWGGFTDTQYFGPGTRLTVL.

V is TRBV6-4 and J is TRBJ1-1; D unclear. V lost 2 bases and J 4 bases, leaving 8 bases between the germline ends. The CDR3 contains 13 residues. Looked up from germline, CDR1 is MRHNA and CDR2 is SNTAGT. The CDR3 DNA follows: TGTGCCAGCAGTGACGAGTCTGGCACTGAAGCTTTCTTT. Translation: CASSDESGTEAFF.

With regard to this clonotype: A much larger clone lies one base from this, so it may be a read error. The V and J genes are TRBV7-9 and TRBJ2-1; 11 positions agree with TRBD2. The CDR3 is 16 amino acids. J was trimmed by 1 base and V by 2 bases; bases with no gene match: 1. Germline V CDR1 and CDR2: SEHNR, FQNEAQ (reference sequence). CDR3 sequence (DNA): TGTGCCAGCAGCTTAAGACTAGCGGGGTCCTACAATGAGCAGTTCTTC. This encodes CASSLRLAGSYNEQFF.

The table lists this clonotype with a few counts. The gene calls are TRBV12-3 or TRBV12-4 and TRBJ2-3, with 9 bases fitting TRBD2. The CDR3 has 16 amino acids. Unmatched junction bases numbered 6, after V lost 3 bases and J lost 2 bases. CDR3 nucleotides: TGTGCCAGCAGTTTGAGGCTAGCGGGAAACACAGATACGCAGTATTTT. Its protein is CASSLRLAGNTDTQYF.

This clonotype was picked up many times. This chain links TRBV4-1 with TRBJ2-5, with TRBD2 matching 7 bases. V shed 1 base and J 5 bases; nucleotides not matched to a gene: 10. Germline V CDR1 and CDR2: MGHRA, YSYEKL. This CDR3 contains 16 residues. The CDR3 DNA reads as TGCGCCAGCAGCCAAGGCCGCACGGGGGGATGGGAGACCCAGTACTTC. It encodes CASSQGRTGGWETQYF.

On this clonotype itself: A single base separates this from a much larger clone, so it may be a read error. The rearrangement links TRBV10-3 to TRBJ2-5, with no clear D. Germline lookup yields CDR1 ENHRY and CDR2 SYGVKD. This CDR3 region has 11 residues. The CDR3 region has the DNA TGTGCCATCAGCTCTCTAGAGGCCCAGTACTTC. Its translation is CAISSLEAQYF.

This clonotype has more than one count but fewer than ten. The rearrangement links TRBV5-5 to TRBJ2-7; weak D call: TRBD1 (5 bases). The CDR3 length is 12 residues. Trimming removed 5 bases from V and 4 bases from J, with 10 bases in between. Per the germline V gene, CDR1 is SGHKS and CDR2 is YYEKEE (reference sequence). The CDR3 DNA reads TGTGCCAGCAGTGGTCAGGGTTACGAGCAGTACTTC. Amino acids: CASSGQGYEQYF.

The table lists this clonotype with many counts. The chain combines TRBV5-1 with TRBJ2-5; D possibly corresponds to TRBD1 (5 bases). The CDR3 contains 15 residues. Germline loops: CDR1 SGHRS, CDR2 YFSETQ. With 2 bases removed from V and 1 base from J, the gap between germline ends came to 12 bases. In DNA form, the CDR3 reads TGCGCCAGCAGCTTCCAGGGCAGCTCCCAAGAGACCCAGTACTTC. Its translation is CASSFQGSSQETQYF.